Listed below are T cell receptor beta chains from one sample, sequenced in a study of CD8 T cells in Susac syndrome. MiXCR, run by TCRdb on the immunoSEQ multiplex PCR reads, gives a single entry per CDR3 protein. This sample yields about 140,000 distinct CDR3 sequences, of which about 94% are seen a single time; about 0.25% belongs to the top ten. Sequencing input: CD8+ T cells from PBMCs. These receptors were taken from a human donor in good health. Both conserved end residues are part of each CDR3. Fields, in order: J gene, CDR3 length, clone size, D gene, V gene, CDR3 protein. D genes are given only for firm matches. Clone sizes are given selectively: once, few, many, or a class where the clone is expanded.

>TRBJ2-1|12|-|-|TRBV7-9
CASSATPNEQFF
>TRBJ2-2|15|once|-|TRBV11-2
CASIPRSGEIGELFF
>TRBJ2-1|12|-|-|TRBV6-5
CASAVGDGEQFF
>TRBJ2-1|12|once|-|TRBV25-1
CASSDGGNEQFF
>TRBJ2-5|12|-|-|TRBV29-1
CSVMGARGDQYF
>TRBJ2-1|13|-|-|TRBV5-1
CASSLSNYNEQFF
>TRBJ1-1|13|-|-|TRBV27
CASRWNMNTEAFF
>TRBJ2-1|14|-|-|TRBV4-3
CASSQGLDGNEQFF
>TRBJ2-3|15|once|TRBD1|TRBV13
CASSPGQALTDTQYF
>TRBJ1-5|14|-|TRBD1|TRBV28
CASVRDRVGWPQHF
>TRBJ2-7|13|-|-|TRBV20-1
CSARGFNYYEQYF
>TRBJ2-7|16|-|TRBD2|TRBV28
CASSFLAGTSGYEQYF
>TRBJ1-2|14|-|-|TRBV30
CAWSGFEANYGYTF
>TRBJ1-1|15|-|-|TRBV4-3
CASSQVRGLRTEAFF
>TRBJ1-2|16|-|-|TRBV15
CATSTYYPTGSGGYTF
>TRBJ2-3|12|-|-|TRBV30
CAWSPTPGAQYF
>TRBJ2-7|12|-|TRBD2|TRBV29-1
CSVGWGGYEQYF
>TRBJ1-4|14|once|-|TRBV15
CATSSRTGNEKLFF